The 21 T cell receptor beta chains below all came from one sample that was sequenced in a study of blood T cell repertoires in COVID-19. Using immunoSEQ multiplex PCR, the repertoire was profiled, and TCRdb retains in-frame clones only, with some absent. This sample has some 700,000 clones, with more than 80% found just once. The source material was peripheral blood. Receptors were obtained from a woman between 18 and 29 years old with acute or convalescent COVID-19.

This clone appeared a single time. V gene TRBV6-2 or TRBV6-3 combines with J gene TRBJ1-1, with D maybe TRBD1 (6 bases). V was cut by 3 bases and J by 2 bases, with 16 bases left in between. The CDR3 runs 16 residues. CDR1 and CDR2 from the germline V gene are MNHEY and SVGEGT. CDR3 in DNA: TGTGCCAGCAGTTATAAACTTGCGGGGGCAAACACTGAAGCTTTCTTT. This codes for CASSYKLAGANTEAFF.

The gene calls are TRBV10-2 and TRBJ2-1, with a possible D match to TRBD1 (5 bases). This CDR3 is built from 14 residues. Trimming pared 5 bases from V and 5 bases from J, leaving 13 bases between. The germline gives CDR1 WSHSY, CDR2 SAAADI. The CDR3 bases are TGCGCCAGCAGTCGGAAACCCAGGGACAATGAGCAGTTCTTC. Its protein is CASSRKPRDNEQFF.

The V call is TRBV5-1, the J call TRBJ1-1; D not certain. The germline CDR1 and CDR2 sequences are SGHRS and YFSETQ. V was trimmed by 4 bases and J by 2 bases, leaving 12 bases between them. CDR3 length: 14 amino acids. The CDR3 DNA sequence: TGCGCCAGCAGCATCGGGTCCTTCAACACTGAAGCTTTCTTT. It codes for CASSIGSFNTEAFF.

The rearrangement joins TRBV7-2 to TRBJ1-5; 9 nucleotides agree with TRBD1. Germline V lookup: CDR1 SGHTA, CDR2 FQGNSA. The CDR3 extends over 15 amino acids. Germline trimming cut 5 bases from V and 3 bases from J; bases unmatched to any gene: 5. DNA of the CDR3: TGTGCCAGCAGCCCAGGGACAGGGTACAATCAGCCCCAGCATTTT. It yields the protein CASSPGTGYNQPQHF.

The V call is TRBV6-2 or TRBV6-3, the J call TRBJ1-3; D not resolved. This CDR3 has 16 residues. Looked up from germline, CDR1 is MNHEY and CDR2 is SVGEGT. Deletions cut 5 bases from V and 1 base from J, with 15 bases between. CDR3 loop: CASSHREIFSGNTIYF. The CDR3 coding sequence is TGTGCCAGCAGTCACCGGGAGATCTTTTCTGGAAACACCATATATTTT.

This CDR3 reads CASSLEMQGDEKLFF. The CDR3 DNA reads TGTGCCAGCAGCTTGGAAATGCAGGGGGATGAAAAACTGTTTTTT. The rearrangement joins TRBV5-6 to TRBJ1-4; 7 nucleotides line up with TRBD1. The V gene end was trimmed by 0 bases and the J gene end by 6 bases; junction bases not matched to a gene: 5. Germline values: CDR1 SGHDT, CDR2 YYEEEE. This CDR3 comprises 15 residues.

The CDR3 DNA reads as TGTGCCAGCAGTGCCTCAAGACAGATTTCTAGGGAAAAACTGTTTTTT. Amino acids: CASSASRQISREKLFF. The chain carries TRBV25-1 and TRBJ1-4; the D gene is possibly TRBD1 (5 bases). Trimming left V 4 bases short and J 8 bases short, with 20 bases between. This CDR3 is 16 amino acids long. The germline gives CDR1 MGHDK, CDR2 SYGVNS.

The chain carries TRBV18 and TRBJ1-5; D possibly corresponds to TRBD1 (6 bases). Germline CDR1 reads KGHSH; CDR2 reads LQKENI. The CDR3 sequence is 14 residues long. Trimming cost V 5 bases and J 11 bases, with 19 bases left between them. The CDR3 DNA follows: TGTGCCAGCTCAAAAACAGGGACCTGGTGGGCCCAGCATTTT. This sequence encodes CASSKTGTWWAQHF.

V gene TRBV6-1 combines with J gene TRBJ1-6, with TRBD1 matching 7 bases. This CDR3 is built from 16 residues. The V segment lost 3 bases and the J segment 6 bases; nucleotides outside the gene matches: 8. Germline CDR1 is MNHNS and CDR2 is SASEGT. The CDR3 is CASSDEVTGINSPLHF. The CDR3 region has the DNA TGTGCCAGCAGTGATGAAGTGACAGGGATTAATTCACCCCTCCACTTT.

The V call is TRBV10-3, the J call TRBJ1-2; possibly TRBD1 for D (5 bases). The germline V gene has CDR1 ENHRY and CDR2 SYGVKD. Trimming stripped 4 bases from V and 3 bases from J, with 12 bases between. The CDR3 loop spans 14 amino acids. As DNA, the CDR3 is TGTGCCATCAGTGGACAGAATTCCTACTATGGCTACACCTTC. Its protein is CAISGQNSYYGYTF.

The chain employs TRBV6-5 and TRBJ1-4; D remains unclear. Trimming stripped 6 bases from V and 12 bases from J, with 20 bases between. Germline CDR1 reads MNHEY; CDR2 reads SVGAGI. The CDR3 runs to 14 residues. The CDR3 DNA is TGTGCCAGCAGGCCCCGGGGTCCCCTGCCCGAACTGTTTTTT. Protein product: CASRPRGPLPELFF.

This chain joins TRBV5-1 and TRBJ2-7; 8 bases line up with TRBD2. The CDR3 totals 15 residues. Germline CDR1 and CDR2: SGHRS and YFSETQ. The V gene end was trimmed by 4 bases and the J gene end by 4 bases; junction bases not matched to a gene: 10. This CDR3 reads CASSLTSASSYEQYF. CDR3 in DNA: TGCGCCAGCAGCCTGACTAGCGCATCGTCGTACGAGCAGTACTTC.

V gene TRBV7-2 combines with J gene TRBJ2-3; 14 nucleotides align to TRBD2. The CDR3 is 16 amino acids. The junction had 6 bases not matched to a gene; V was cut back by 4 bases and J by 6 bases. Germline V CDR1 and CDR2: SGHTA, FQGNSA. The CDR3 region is CASSSTSGGAGDTQYF. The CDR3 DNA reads TGTGCCAGCAGCTCGACTAGCGGGGGGGCTGGCGATACGCAGTATTTT.

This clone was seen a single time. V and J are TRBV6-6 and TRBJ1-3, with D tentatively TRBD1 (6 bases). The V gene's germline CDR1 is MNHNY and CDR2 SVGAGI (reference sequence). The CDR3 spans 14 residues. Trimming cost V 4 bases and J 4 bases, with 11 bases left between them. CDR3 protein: CASSSGERGNTIYF. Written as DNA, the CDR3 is TGTGCCAGCAGTTCAGGGGAAAGGGGAAACACCATATATTTT.

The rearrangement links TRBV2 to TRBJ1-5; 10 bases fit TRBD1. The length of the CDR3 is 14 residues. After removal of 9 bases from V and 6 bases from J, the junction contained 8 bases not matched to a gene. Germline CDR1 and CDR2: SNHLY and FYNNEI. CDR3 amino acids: CASSTGTGVQPQHF. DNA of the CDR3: TGTGCCAGTTCGACCGGGACAGGGGTTCAGCCCCAGCATTTT.

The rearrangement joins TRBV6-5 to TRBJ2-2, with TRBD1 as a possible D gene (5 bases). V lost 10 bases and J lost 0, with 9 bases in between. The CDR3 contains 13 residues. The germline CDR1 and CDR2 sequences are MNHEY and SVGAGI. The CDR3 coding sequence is TGTGCCACCAGGACACCGAACACCGGGGAGCTGTTTTTT. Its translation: CATRTPNTGELFF.

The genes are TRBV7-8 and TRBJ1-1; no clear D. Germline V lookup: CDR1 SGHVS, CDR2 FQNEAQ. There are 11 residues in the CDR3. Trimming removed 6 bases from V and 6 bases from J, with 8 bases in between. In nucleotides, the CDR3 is TGTGCCAGCAGTTTCGGTCCTGAAGCTTTCTTT. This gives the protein CASSFGPEAFF.

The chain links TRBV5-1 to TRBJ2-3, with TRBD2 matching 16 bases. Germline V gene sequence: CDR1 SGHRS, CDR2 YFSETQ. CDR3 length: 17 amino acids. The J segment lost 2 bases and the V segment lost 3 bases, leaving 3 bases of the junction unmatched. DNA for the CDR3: TGCGCCAGCAGCTACGGGACTAGCGGGGGGGCCACAGATACGCAGTATTTT. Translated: CASSYGTSGGATDTQYF.

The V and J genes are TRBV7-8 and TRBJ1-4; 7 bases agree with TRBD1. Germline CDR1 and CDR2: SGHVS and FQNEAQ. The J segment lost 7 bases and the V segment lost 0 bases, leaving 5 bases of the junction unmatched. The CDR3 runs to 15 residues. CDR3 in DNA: TGTGCCAGCAGCTTAGCCCGACAGGGAAGTGAAAAACTGTTTTTT. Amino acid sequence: CASSLARQGSEKLFF.

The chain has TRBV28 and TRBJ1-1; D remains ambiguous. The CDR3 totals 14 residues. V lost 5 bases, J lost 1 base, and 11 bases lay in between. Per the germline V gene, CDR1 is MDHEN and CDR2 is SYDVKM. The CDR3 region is CASSPLTRNTEAFF. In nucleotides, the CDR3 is TGTGCCAGCAGTCCTCTTACGCGGAACACTGAAGCTTTCTTT.

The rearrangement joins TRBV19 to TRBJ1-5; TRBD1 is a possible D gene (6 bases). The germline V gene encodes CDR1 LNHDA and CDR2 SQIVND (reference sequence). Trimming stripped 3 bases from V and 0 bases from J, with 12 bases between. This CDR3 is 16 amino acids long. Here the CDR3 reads CASSIWGLPSNQPQHF. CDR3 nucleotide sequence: TGTGCCAGTAGTATCTGGGGGCTGCCTAGCAATCAGCCCCAGCATTTT.